This T cell receptor (beta chain) originates from a study of shared clonotypes between healthy human individuals. Whole-study findings and limits: Sorted-subset samples were not fully sequenced, rarefaction indicated.

Repertoires were generated with immunoSEQ multiplex PCR, while TCRdb's copy carries only in-frame clones and drops some. Among roughly 1,100,000 clones listed, approximately 72% were seen once. Germline CDR1 reads GTSNPN; CDR2 reads SVGIG (reference sequence). The CDR3 runs to 13 residues. As regards this clone: Its target is unknown.

This clonotype was sampled from a man between 18 and 29 years old in good health. Sequenced sample: memory CD4+ T cells sorted from blood. Regarding subset: CD45RA-negative fraction. The chain carries TRBV30 and TRBJ2-5; TRBD1 matches at 8 bases. The assigned J gene may be wrong: the sequence end matches TRBJ2-7 better. Here the CDR3 DNA reads TGTGCCTGGAGCCGGGACAGGTCGGGCGAGCAGTACTTC. Amino acids: CAWSRDRSGEQYF.